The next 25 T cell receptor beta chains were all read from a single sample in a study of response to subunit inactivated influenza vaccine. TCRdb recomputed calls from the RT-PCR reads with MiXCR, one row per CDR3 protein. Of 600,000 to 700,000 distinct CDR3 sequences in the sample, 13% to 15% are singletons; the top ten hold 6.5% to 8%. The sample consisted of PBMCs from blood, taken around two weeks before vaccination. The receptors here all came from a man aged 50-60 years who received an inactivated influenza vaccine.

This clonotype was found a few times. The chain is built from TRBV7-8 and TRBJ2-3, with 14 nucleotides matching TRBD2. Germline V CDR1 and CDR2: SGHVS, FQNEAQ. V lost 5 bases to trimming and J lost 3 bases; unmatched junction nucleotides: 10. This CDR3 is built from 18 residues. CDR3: CASSLTSGRVKGTDTQYF. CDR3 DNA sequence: TGTGCCAGCAGCCTGACTAGCGGGAGGGTAAAGGGAACAGATACGCAGTATTTT.

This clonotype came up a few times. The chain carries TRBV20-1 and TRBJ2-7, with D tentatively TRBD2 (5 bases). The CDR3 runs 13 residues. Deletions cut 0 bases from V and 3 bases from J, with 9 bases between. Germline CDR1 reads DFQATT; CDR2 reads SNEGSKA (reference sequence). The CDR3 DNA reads TGCAGTGCTAGAGATAGGAGGATCTACGAGCAGTACTTC. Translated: CSARDRRIYEQYF.

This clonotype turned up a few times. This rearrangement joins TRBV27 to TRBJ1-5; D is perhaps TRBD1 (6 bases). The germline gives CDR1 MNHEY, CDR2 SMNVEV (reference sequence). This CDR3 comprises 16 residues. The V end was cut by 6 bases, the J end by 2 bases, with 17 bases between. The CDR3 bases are TGTGCCAGCAGCTCACTAGGGGGTGACGGCAATCAGCCCCAGCATTTT. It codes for CASSSLGGDGNQPQHF.

This CDR3 reads CASSLLIAGVGNEQFF. CDR3 DNA: TGTGCCAGCAGTTTATTAATCGCGGGAGTCGGAAATGAGCAGTTCTTC. The rearrangement uses TRBV28 and TRBJ2-1; 7 bases agree with TRBD2. Trimming at V came to 1 base and at J to 7 bases, leaving 10 bases not matched to a gene. Looked up from germline, CDR1 is MDHEN and CDR2 is SYDVKM. The CDR3 spans 16 residues. The full variable domain, rest sourced from reference TRBV28 and TRBJ2-1, is DVKVTQSSRYLVKRTGEKVFLECVQDMDHENMFWYRQDPGLGLRLIYFSYDVKMKEKGDIPEGYSVSREKKERFSLILESASTNQTSMYLCASSLLIAGVGNEQFFGPGTRLTVL.

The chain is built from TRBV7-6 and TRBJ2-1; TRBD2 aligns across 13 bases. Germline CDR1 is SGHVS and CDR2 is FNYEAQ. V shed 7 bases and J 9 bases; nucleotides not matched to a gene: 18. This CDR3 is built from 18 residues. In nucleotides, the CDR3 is TGTGCCAGCAAACTGGAGAGGACCGGGACTAGCGGGAAGGGTGAGCAGTTCTTC. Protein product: CASKLERTGTSGKGEQFF.

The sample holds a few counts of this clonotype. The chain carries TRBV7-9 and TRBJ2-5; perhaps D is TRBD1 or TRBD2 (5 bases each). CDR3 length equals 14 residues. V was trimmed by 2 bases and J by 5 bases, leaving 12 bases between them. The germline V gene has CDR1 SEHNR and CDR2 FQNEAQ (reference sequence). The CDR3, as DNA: TGTGCCAGCAGCTTATCACTAGGGGTGGAGACCCAGTACTTC. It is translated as CASSLSLGVETQYF.

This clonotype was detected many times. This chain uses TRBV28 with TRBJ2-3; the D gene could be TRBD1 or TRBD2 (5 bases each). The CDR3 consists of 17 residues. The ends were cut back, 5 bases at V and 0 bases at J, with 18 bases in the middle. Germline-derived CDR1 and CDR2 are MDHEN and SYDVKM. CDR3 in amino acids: CASSILSGTTSTDTQYF. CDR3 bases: TGTGCCAGCAGTATACTATCCGGGACGACTAGCACAGATACGCAGTATTTT. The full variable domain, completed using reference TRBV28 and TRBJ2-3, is DVKVTQSSRYLVKRTGEKVFLECVQDMDHENMFWYRQDPGLGLRLIYFSYDVKMKEKGDIPEGYSVSREKKERFSLILESASTNQTSMYLCASSILSGTTSTDTQYFGPGTRLTVL.

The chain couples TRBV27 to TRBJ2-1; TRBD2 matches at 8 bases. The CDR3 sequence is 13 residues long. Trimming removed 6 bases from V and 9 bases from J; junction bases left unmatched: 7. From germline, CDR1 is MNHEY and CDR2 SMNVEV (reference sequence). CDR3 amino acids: CASRRTSPGEQFF. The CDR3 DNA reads TGTGCCAGCAGAAGGACTAGCCCAGGTGAGCAGTTCTTC.

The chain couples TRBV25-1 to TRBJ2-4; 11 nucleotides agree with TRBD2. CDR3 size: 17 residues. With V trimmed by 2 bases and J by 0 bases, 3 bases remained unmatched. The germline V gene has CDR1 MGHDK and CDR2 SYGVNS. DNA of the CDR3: TGTGCCAGCAGTGAACTCGGGACTAGCGGAGCCAAAAACATTCAGTACTTC. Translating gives CASSELGTSGAKNIQYF.

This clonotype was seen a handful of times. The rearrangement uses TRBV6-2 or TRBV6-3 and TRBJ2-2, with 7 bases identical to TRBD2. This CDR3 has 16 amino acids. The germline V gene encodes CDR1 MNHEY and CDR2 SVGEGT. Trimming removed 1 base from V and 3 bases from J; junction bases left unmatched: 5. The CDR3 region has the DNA TGTGCCAGCAGTTACTTGAGGCGGGGGTACACCGGGGAGCTGTTTTTT. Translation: CASSYLRRGYTGELFF.

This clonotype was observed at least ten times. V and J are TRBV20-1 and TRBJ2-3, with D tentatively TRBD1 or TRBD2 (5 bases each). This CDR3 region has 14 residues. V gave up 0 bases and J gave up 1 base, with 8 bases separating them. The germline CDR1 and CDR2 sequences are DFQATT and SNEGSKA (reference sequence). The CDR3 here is CSARDQGRTDTQYF. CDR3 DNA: TGCAGTGCTAGAGACCAGGGACGCACAGATACGCAGTATTTT.

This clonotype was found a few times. The CDR3: CSVIRTSGSYEQYF. DNA of the CDR3: TGCAGCGTTATTAGGACTAGCGGGAGCTACGAGCAGTACTTC. This chain links TRBV29-1 with TRBJ2-7; 13 nucleotides match TRBD2. Trimming removed 5 bases from V and 3 bases from J; junction bases left unmatched: 4. This CDR3 has 14 amino acids. The germline CDR1 and CDR2 sequences are SQVTM and ANQGSEA.

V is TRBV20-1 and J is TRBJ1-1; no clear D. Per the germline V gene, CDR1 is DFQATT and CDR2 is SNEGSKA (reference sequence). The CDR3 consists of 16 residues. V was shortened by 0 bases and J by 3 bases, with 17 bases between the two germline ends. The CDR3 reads CSARDPLAPVHTEAFF. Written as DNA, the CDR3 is TGCAGTGCTAGAGATCCATTGGCGCCCGTCCACACTGAAGCTTTCTTT.

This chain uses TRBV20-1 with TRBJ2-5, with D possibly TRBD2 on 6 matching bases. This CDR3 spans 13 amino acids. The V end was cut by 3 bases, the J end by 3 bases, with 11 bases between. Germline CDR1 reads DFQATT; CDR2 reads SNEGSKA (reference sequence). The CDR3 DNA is TGCAGTGCTAGGCCGGGACTCGAAGAGACCCAGTACTTC. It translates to CSARPGLEETQYF.

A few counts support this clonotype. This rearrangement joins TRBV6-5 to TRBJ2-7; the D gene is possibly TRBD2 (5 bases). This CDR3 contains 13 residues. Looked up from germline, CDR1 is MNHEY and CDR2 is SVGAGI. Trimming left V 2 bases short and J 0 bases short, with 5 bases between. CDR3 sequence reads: CASSYEGSYEQYF. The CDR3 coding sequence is TGTGCCAGCAGTTACGAGGGCTCCTACGAGCAGTACTTC.

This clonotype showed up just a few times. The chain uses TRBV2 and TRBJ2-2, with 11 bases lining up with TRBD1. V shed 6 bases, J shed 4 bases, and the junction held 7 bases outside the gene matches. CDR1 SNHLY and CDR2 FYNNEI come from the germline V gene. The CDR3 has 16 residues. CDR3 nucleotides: TGTGCCAGCAGCCTAGGACAGGGGGCGATCACCGGGGAGCTGTTTTTT. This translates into CASSLGQGAITGELFF.

CDR3 sequence: CAWSVRLAGAPGDTQYF. CDR3 nucleotide sequence: TGTGCCTGGAGTGTACGACTAGCGGGGGCCCCTGGAGATACGCAGTATTTT. V usage is TRBV30 and J usage is TRBJ2-3; the match to TRBD2 covers 12 bases. Germline CDR1 GTSNPN, CDR2 SVGIG (reference sequence). The CDR3 has 17 residues. The V and J ends lost 0 bases and 5 bases, in that order; junction bases with no gene match: 9.

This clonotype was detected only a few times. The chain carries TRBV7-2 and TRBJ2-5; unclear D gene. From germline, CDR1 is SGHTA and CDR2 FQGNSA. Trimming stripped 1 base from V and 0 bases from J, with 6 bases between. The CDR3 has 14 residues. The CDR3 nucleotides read TGTGCCAGCAGCTTAGGCAGCTACCAAGAGACCCAGTACTTC. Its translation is CASSLGSYQETQYF.

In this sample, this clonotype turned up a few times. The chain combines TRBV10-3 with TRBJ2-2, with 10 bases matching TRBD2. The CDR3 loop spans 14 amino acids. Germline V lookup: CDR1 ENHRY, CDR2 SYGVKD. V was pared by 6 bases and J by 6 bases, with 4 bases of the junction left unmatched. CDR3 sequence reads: CAISQLAGAGELFF. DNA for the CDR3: TGTGCCATCAGCCAGCTAGCGGGGGCCGGGGAGCTGTTTTTT.

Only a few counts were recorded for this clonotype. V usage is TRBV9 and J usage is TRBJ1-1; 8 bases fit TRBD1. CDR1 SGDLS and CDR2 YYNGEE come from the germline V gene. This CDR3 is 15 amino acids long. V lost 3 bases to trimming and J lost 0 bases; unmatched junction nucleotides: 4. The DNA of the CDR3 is TGTGCCAGCAGCGCCTGGGACAGGATGAACACTGAAGCTTTCTTT. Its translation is CASSAWDRMNTEAFF.

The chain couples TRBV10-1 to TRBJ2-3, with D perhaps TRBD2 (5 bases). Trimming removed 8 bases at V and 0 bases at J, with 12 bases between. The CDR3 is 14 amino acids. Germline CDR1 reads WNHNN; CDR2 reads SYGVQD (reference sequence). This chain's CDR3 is CASESGASTDTQYF. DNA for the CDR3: TGCGCCAGCGAAAGCGGTGCTAGCACAGATACGCAGTATTTT.

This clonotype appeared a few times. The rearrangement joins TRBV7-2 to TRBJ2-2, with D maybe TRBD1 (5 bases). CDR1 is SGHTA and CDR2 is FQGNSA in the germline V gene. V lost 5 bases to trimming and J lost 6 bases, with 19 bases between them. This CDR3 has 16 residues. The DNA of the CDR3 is TGTGCCAGCAGCCCTGCGCGGCAGGGAAGGGCCGGGGAGCTGTTTTTT. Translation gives CASSPARQGRAGELFF.

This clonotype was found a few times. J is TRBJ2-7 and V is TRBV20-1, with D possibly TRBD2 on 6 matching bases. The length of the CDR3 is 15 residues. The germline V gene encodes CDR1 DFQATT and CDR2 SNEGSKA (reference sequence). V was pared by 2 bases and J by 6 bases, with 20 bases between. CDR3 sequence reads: CSARIPGSTFGEQYF. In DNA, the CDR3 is TGCAGTGCTAGAATCCCCGGGAGTACCTTCGGCGAGCAGTACTTC.

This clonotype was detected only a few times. CDR3 loop: CSVAGGLTDTQYF. In DNA, the CDR3 is TGCAGCGTAGCGGGGGGGCTCACAGATACGCAGTATTTT. The V and J genes are TRBV20-1 and TRBJ2-3; 11 bases map to TRBD2. The germline V gene has CDR1 DFQATT and CDR2 SNEGSKA (reference sequence). This CDR3 has 13 residues.

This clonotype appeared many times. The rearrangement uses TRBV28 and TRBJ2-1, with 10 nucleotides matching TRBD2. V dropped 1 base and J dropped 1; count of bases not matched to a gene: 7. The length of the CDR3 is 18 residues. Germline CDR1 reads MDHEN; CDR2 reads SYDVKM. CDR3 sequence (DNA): TGTGCCAGCAGTTTATTCTTGGGACTAGCGCCTTCCTACAATGAGCAGTTCTTC. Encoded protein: CASSLFLGLAPSYNEQFF. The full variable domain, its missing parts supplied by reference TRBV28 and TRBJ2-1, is DVKVTQSSRYLVKRTGEKVFLECVQDMDHENMFWYRQDPGLGLRLIYFSYDVKMKEKGDIPEGYSVSREKKERFSLILESASTNQTSMYLCASSLFLGLAPSYNEQFFGPGTRLTVL.